This T cell receptor beta chain was observed in a study of blood T cells in healthy people across ages. Primers used in a second PCR of about 7 to 12 cycles were a sample-barcoded 5' primer and a J-beta primer mix. All samples yielded 3 million or more CDR3-containing paired-end reads. TCRdb itself ran the 5' RACE reads through MiXCR, one entry per CDR3 protein. This table has approximately 1.5 million distinct CDR3 sequences, roughly 32% appearing once. Study findings and constraints: Bulk PBMC profiling left naive and antigen-experienced comparisons inconclusive. Diversity of TCR beta per million T cells declined in a roughly linear way with age.

At least 5.5 micrograms of total RNA were extracted per sample. Points on this clonotype: Its antigen is unidentified.

This CDR3 comprises 14 residues. V gave up 3 bases and J gave up 8 bases; unmatched junction bases: 10. Germline values: CDR1 DFQATT, CDR2 SNEGSKA (reference sequence). V usage is TRBV20-1 and J usage is TRBJ2-1, with 7 positions matching TRBD2. Sequenced: blood. This TCR came from a woman in her 30s in good health. This chain's CDR3 is CSARGGREVDEQFF. CDR3 coding DNA: TGCAGTGCTAGGGGGGGGAGGGAGGTGGATGAGCAGTTCTTC.